This T cell receptor beta chain was sequenced for a study of cytomegalovirus exposure and HLA in healthy donors. It was with 60 Vbeta and 13 Jbeta primers that the PCR ran. Produced via immunoSEQ multiplex PCR; TCRdb's table is partial and in-frame only. The sample contains about 180,000 clones, 70% to 80% of which appear only once. Sample: PBMCs. The TCR comes from a woman aged 55-70 years in good health and CMV-seropositive.

CDR3 in amino acids: CASSYWPSGSYNEQFF. For the CDR3, the DNA is TGTGCCAGCAGTTACTGGCCTAGCGGGTCCTACAATGAGCAGTTCTTC. The chain joins TRBV6-5 to TRBJ2-1, with TRBD2 matching over 8 bases. Unmatched junction bases numbered 3, after V lost 1 base and J lost 1 base. Looked up from germline, CDR1 is MNHEY and CDR2 is SVGAGI. The CDR3 is 16 amino acids.